The next 23 T cell receptor beta chains were all read from a single sample in a study of blood T cell repertoires in COVID-19. Assay: immunoSEQ multiplex PCR; the TCRdb copy retains only in-frame clones and omits some. The sample consists of approximately 250,000 clones, 75% to 85% of them appearing once. Sequencing used peripheral blood. The receptor source for this set is a woman in her 50s with acute or convalescent COVID-19.

This clone showed up just once. The rearrangement uses TRBV5-5 and TRBJ1-5; 8 bases line up with TRBD1. The germline V gene has CDR1 SGHKS and CDR2 YYEKEE (reference sequence). The CDR3 covers 15 residues. V lost 4 bases to trimming and J lost 6 bases; unmatched junction nucleotides: 9. The CDR3 loop reads CASSPGQGVSQPQHF. The CDR3 DNA sequence: TGTGCCAGCAGCCCTGGACAGGGTGTGAGTCAGCCCCAGCATTTT.

This chain uses TRBV2 with TRBJ1-5; a possible D gene is TRBD1 (5 bases). Germline CDR1 reads SNHLY; CDR2 reads FYNNEI. Trimming pared 9 bases from V and 3 bases from J, leaving 15 bases between. The CDR3 sequence is 14 residues long. DNA of the CDR3: TGTGCCAGTGGCCGGGGCGGGGACAATCAGCCCCAGCATTTT. As protein: CASGRGGDNQPQHF.

The chain carries TRBV28 and TRBJ1-2; 7 bases fit TRBD1. The germline CDR1 and CDR2 sequences are MDHEN and SYDVKM. The CDR3 spans 18 residues. V dropped 5 bases and J dropped 0; count of bases not matched to a gene: 15. Here the CDR3 DNA reads TGTGCCAGCAGTCTTTTACAGGGGACTTCAAGAGCTAACTATGGCTACACCTTC. Amino acids: CASSLLQGTSRANYGYTF.

V is TRBV5-1 and J is TRBJ2-2; 8 bases match TRBD1. The CDR3 has 15 amino acids. V shed 0 bases and J 7 bases; nucleotides not matched to a gene: 5. The germline V gene has CDR1 SGHRS and CDR2 YFSETQ. DNA of the CDR3: TGCGCCAGCAGCTTGGCTCAGGGGGCAGACGGGGAGCTGTTTTTT. This encodes CASSLAQGADGELFF.

The chain couples TRBV19 to TRBJ1-2; 7 nucleotides align to TRBD1. This CDR3 spans 14 amino acids. CDR1 LNHDA and CDR2 SQIVND come from the germline V gene (reference sequence). The trim removed 6 bases at V and 4 bases at J, leaving 8 bases unmatched. CDR3 bases: TGTGCCAGTAGCTTCTCGGGACAGTTCTATGGCTACACCTTC. Translated: CASSFSGQFYGYTF.

This sequence joins TRBV6-5 and TRBJ2-7; 8 bases are a match to TRBD2. V shed 6 bases and J 3 bases; nucleotides not matched to a gene: 7. This CDR3 has 14 residues. The V gene's germline CDR1 is MNHEY and CDR2 SVGAGI. CDR3 residues: CASSRYSGVYEQYF. CDR3 coding DNA: TGTGCCAGCAGCCGCTATAGCGGGGTCTACGAGCAGTACTTC.

The chain carries TRBV10-3 and TRBJ1-4, with TRBD1 matching 8 bases. The length of the CDR3 is 14 residues. Germline CDR1 is ENHRY and CDR2 is SYGVKD. The V segment lost 5 bases and the J segment 6 bases; nucleotides outside the gene matches: 5. In DNA form, the CDR3 reads TGTGCCATCAGTAGGACAGGGTCGGATGAAAAACTGTTTTTT. Translated, it gives CAISRTGSDEKLFF.

This clone was counted once. This chain joins TRBV5-1 and TRBJ1-2, with D possibly matching TRBD1 (5 bases). Trimming left V 0 bases short and J 2 bases short, with 8 bases between. CDR1 SGHRS and CDR2 YFSETQ come from the germline V gene. This CDR3 has 14 residues. CDR3 in amino acids: CASSLERTNYGYTF. CDR3 bases: TGCGCCAGCAGCTTGGAACGGACAAACTATGGCTACACCTTC.

The chain couples TRBV2 to TRBJ1-4; D unresolved. Per germline, CDR1 SNHLY and CDR2 FYNNEI. The CDR3 loop spans 13 amino acids. Trimming shortened V by 5 bases and J by 14 bases, and 18 bases separated the two germline ends. The CDR3 here is CASSKEGSYDLFF. Written as DNA, the CDR3 is TGTGCCAGCAGTAAAGAAGGGAGCTACGATCTGTTTTTT.

The chain employs TRBV6-5 and TRBJ1-1; D gene uncertain. The CDR3 is 15 amino acids. Germline CDR1 reads MNHEY; CDR2 reads SVGAGI. V gave up 6 bases and J gave up 1 base, with 15 bases separating them. CDR3: CASSDAAGPNTEAFF. Here the CDR3 DNA reads TGTGCCAGCAGCGATGCTGCTGGGCCGAACACTGAAGCTTTCTTT.

The chain combines TRBV19 with TRBJ1-5; TRBD1 matches at 7 bases. Germline V gene data show CDR1 as LNHDA and CDR2 as SQIVND (reference sequence). Losses at the gene ends were 8 bases for V and 0 bases for J; bases not matched to a gene: 4. CDR3 length equals 14 residues. CDR3 sequence (DNA): TGTGCCAGTGTGGGACAGAATAGCAATCAGCCCCAGCATTTT. Translating it yields CASVGQNSNQPQHF.

The V gene is TRBV7-9, the J gene TRBJ1-5, with 11 nucleotides matching TRBD1. V dropped 1 base and J dropped 6; count of bases not matched to a gene: 2. The CDR3 totals 15 residues. The germline gives CDR1 SEHNR, CDR2 FQNEAQ (reference sequence). DNA for the CDR3: TGTGCCAGCAGCTTAGAAGGGACAGGGGGTCAGCCCCAGCATTTT. Residues: CASSLEGTGGQPQHF.

The chain links TRBV7-9 to TRBJ1-1; D is uncertain. V shed 2 bases and J shed 1 base, with 11 bases lying between them. The CDR3 loop spans 15 amino acids. Germline V gives CDR1 SEHNR, CDR2 FQNEAQ (reference sequence). The CDR3 sequence: CASSLSGGKNTEAFF. In nucleotides, the CDR3 is TGTGCCAGCAGCTTATCGGGAGGGAAGAACACTGAAGCTTTCTTT.

The rearrangement links TRBV6-5 to TRBJ2-1; maybe TRBD1 (5 bases). The V end was cut by 6 bases, the J end by 9 bases, with 9 bases between. The germline CDR1 and CDR2 sequences are MNHEY and SVGAGI. This CDR3 has 11 amino acids. CDR3 in amino acids: CASSRQSEQFF. DNA for the CDR3: TGTGCCAGCAGCCGACAGAGTGAGCAGTTCTTC.

J is TRBJ2-5 and V is TRBV9; 8 bases are shared with TRBD2. The CDR3 contains 16 residues. Per germline, CDR1 SGDLS and CDR2 YYNGEE. The ends lost 0 bases at V and 5 bases at J; junction bases unmatched: 9. The CDR3 bases are TGTGCCAGCAGCGTAGACTTACGGGGGGGCCGGGAGACCCAGTACTTC. It yields the protein CASSVDLRGGRETQYF. The variable domain in full, completed from reference TRBV9 and TRBJ2-5, reads DSGVTQTPKHLITATGQRVTLRCSPRSGDLSVYWYQQSLDQGLQFLIQYYNGEERAKGNILERFSAQQFPDLHSELNLSSLELGDSALYFCASSVDLRGGRETQYFGPGTRLLVL.

The gene calls are TRBV7-9 and TRBJ2-2, with 7 positions matching TRBD1. Germline lookup yields CDR1 SEHNR and CDR2 FQNEAQ (reference sequence). The V segment lost 5 bases and the J segment 3 bases; nucleotides outside the gene matches: 3. This CDR3 has 14 amino acids. The CDR3 spells CASSKTGDTGELFF. In DNA form, the CDR3 reads TGTGCCAGCAGCAAAACAGGGGACACCGGGGAGCTGTTTTTT.

V is TRBV19 and J is TRBJ1-5; possibly TRBD1 for D (6 bases). Germline CDR1 and CDR2: LNHDA and SQIVND (reference sequence). The CDR3 loop spans 15 amino acids. Deletions cut 3 bases from V and 5 bases from J, with 14 bases between. CDR3 nucleotides: TGTGCCAGTAGTATTCAGGACAGTCTGTATCAGCCCCAGCATTTT. Its protein is CASSIQDSLYQPQHF.

This chain connects TRBV28 to TRBJ1-4; D may be TRBD1 (5 bases). CDR1 and CDR2 (germline): MDHEN, SYDVKM. This CDR3 contains 15 residues. The V and J ends lost 3 bases and 5 bases respectively, with 13 bases between them. This chain's CDR3 is CASSFQSGPNEKLFF. CDR3 DNA sequence: TGTGCCAGCAGTTTTCAGTCAGGGCCCAATGAAAAACTGTTTTTT. Full variable domain (rest looked up from reference TRBV28 and TRBJ1-4): DVKVTQSSRYLVKRTGEKVFLECVQDMDHENMFWYRQDPGLGLRLIYFSYDVKMKEKGDIPEGYSVSREKKERFSLILESASTNQTSMYLCASSFQSGPNEKLFFGSGTQLSVL.

J is TRBJ2-1 and V is TRBV11-3, with TRBD1 as a possible D gene (6 bases). The CDR3 contains 14 residues. Trimming stripped 0 bases from V and 9 bases from J, with 12 bases between. Per the germline V gene, CDR1 is SGHNT and CDR2 is YENEEA. CDR3 residues: CASSLDPGRGEQFF. DNA for the CDR3: TGTGCCAGCAGCTTAGACCCAGGCAGGGGTGAGCAGTTCTTC.

The chain employs TRBV15 and TRBJ2-5; 9 bases agree with TRBD1. J was trimmed by 5 bases and V by 3 bases; bases with no gene match: 10. Per the germline V gene, CDR1 is LNHNV and CDR2 is YYDKDF (reference sequence). The CDR3 spans 16 residues. This CDR3 is CATSSTLQGARETQYF. In nucleotides, the CDR3 is TGTGCCACCAGCAGTACCCTACAGGGGGCTAGGGAGACCCAGTACTTC.

V and J are TRBV10-3 and TRBJ1-2; D is unclear. In germline, CDR1 is ENHRY, CDR2 SYGVKD. The V end was cut by 4 bases, the J end by 7 bases, with 7 bases between. The CDR3 is made up of 11 amino acids. The CDR3 loop reads CAISAPSGYTF. CDR3 bases: TGTGCCATCAGTGCTCCCTCTGGCTACACCTTC.

The chain links TRBV20-1 to TRBJ1-4; the match to TRBD1 covers 7 bases. Germline CDR1 is DFQATT and CDR2 is SNEGSKA (reference sequence). The CDR3 is 15 residues long. Unmatched junction bases numbered 9, after V lost 3 bases and J lost 5 bases. The CDR3 coding sequence is TGCAGTGCTAGTCCCCTGGACAGGCAAAATGAAAAACTGTTTTTT. Its protein product is CSASPLDRQNEKLFF.

The chain uses TRBV5-1 and TRBJ2-2, with a weak D call TRBD1 (6 bases). With 4 bases removed from V and 4 bases from J, the gap between germline ends came to 11 bases. There are 14 residues in the CDR3. Germline-derived CDR1 and CDR2 are SGHRS and YFSETQ. CDR3 in amino acids: CASSETGITGELFF. CDR3 sequence (DNA): TGCGCCAGCAGCGAAACAGGGATCACCGGGGAGCTGTTTTTT.